The clone carrying this T cell receptor (beta chain) has only one observation. The data are from a study of OX40 agonist ivuxolimab in advanced cancers. Trimming took 1 base from V and 0 from J, leaving 10 bases between them. The CDR3 runs to 16 residues. From germline, CDR1 is KGHSH and CDR2 LQKENI. Sequenced by immunoSEQ multiplex PCR; TCRdb stores in-frame clones only, minus some. The sample shows under 95,000 clones, roughly 87% of them seen only once. This TCR was recovered from an adult with an advanced solid tumor such as melanoma, head and neck, liver or kidney cancer. Source: CD4+ or CD8+ T cells sorted from blood, taken in a trial of the OX40 agonist ivuxolimab. V usage is TRBV18 and J usage is TRBJ2-1; D not certain. CDR3 sequence (DNA): TGTGCCAGCTCACCACAGATTCGGGTCTCCTACAATGAGCAGTTCTTC. Its translation: CASSPQIRVSYNEQFF.